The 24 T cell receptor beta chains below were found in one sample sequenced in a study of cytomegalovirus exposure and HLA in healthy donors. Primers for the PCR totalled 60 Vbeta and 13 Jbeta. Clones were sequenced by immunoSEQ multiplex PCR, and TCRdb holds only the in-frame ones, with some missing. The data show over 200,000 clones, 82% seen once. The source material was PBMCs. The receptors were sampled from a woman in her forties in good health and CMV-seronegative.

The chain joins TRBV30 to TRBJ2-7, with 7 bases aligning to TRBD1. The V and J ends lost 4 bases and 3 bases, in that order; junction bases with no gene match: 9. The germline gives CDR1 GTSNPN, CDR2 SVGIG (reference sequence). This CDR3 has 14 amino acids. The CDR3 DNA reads TGTGCCTGGACCGGGACAGAGAATTACTACGAGCAGTACTTC. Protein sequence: CAWTGTENYYEQYF.

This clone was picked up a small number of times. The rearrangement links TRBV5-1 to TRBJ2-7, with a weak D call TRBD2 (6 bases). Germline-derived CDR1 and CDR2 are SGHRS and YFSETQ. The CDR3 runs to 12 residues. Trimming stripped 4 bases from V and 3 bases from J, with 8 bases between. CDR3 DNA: TGCGCCAGCAGCGGCGGGGTCTACGAGCAGTACTTC. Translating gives CASSGGVYEQYF.

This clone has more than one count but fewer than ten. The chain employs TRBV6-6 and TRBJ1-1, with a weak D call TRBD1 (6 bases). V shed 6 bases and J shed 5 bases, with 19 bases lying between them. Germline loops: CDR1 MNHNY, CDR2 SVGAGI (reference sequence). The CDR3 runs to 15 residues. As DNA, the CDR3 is TGTGCCAGCAGATCACGGGGAGGGGGGCAGACTGAAGCTTTCTTT. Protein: CASRSRGGGQTEAFF.

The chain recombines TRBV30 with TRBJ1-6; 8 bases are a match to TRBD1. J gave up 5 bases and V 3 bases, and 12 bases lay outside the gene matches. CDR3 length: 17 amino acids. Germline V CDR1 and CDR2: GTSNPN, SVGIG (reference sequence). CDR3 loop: CAWSTWARGQDNSPLHF. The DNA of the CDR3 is TGTGCCTGGAGCACCTGGGCCAGGGGACAGGATAATTCACCCCTCCACTTT.

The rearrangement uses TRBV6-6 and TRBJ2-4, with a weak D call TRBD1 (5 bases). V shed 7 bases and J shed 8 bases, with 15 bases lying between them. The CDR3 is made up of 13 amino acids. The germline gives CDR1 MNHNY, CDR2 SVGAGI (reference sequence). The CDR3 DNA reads TGTGCCAGCACTCTCCAAGGCAGGGACATTCAGTACTTC. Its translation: CASTLQGRDIQYF.

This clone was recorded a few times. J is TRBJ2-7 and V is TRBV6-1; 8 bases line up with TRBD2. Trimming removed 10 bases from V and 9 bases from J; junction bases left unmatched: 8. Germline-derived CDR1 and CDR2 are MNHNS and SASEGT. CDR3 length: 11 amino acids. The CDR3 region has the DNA TGTGCCACCGCTCGGGAGGGCACGCAGTACTTC. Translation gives CATAREGTQYF.

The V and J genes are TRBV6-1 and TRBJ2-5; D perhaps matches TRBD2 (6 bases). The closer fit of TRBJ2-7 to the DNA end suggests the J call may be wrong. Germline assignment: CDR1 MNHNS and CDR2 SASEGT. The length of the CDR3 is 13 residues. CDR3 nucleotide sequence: TGTGCCAGCAGAGGGACTGCTTCCTACGAGCAGTACTTC. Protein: CASRGTASYEQYF.

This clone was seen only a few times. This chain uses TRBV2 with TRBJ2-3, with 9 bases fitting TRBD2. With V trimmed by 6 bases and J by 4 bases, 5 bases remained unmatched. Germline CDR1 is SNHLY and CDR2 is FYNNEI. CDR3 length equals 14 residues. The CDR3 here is CASRGSGGADTQYF. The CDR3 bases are TGTGCCAGCAGGGGTAGCGGGGGTGCAGATACGCAGTATTTT.

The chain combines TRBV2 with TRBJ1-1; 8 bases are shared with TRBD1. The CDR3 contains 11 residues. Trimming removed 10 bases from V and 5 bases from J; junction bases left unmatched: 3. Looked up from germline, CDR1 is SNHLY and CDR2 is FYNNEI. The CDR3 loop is CAMNRGTEAFF. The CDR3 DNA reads TGTGCCATGAACAGGGGGACTGAAGCTTTCTTT.

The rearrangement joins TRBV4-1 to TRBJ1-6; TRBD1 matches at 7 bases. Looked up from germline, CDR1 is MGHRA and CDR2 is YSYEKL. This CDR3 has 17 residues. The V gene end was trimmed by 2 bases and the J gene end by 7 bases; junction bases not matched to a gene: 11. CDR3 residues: CASSQHTRQGANSPLHF. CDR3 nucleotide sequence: TGCGCCAGCAGCCAACACACTCGACAGGGTGCGAATTCACCCCTCCACTTT.

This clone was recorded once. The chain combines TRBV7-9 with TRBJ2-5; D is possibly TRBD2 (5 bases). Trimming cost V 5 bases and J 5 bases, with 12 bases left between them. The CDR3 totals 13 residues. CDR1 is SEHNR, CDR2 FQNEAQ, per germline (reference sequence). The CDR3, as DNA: TGTGCCAGCAGCCCACGGACGGGGGAGACCCAGTACTTC. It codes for CASSPRTGETQYF. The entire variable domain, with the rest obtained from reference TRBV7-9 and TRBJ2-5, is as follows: DTGVSQNPRHKITKRGQNVTFRCDPISEHNRLYWYRQTLGQGPEFLTYFQNEAQLEKSRLLSDRFSAERPKGSFSTLEIQRTEQGDSAMYLCASSPRTGETQYFGPGTRLLVL.

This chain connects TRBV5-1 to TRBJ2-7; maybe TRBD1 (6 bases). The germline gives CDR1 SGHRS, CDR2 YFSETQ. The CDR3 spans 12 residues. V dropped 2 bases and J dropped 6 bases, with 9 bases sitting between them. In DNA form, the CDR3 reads TGCGCCAGCAGCTTACAGGGAATCGAGCAGTACTTC. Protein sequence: CASSLQGIEQYF. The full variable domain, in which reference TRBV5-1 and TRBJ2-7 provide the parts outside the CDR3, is KAGVTQTPRYLIKTRGQQVTLSCSPISGHRSVSWYQQTPGQGLQFLFEYFSETQRNKGNFPGRFSGRQFSNSRSEMNVSTLELGDSALYLCASSLQGIEQYFGPGTRLTVT.

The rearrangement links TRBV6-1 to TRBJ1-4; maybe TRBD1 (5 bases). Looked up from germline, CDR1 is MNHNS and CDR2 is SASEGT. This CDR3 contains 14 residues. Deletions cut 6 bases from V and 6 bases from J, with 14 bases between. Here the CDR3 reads CASRTVAVDEKLFF. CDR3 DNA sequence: TGTGCCAGCAGGACAGTCGCGGTGGATGAAAAACTGTTTTTT.

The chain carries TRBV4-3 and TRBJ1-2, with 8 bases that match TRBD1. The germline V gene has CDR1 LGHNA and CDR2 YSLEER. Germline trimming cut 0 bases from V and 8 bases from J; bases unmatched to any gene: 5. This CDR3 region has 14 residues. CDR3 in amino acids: CASSQEERTGGYTF. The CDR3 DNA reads TGCGCCAGCAGCCAAGAGGAACGGACAGGGGGCTACACCTTC.

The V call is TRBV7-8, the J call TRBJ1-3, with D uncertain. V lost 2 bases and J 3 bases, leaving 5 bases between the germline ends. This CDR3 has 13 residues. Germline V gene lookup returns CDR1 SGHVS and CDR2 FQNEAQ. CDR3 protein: CASSLSDGNTIYF. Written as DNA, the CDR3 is TGTGCCAGCAGCTTAAGCGATGGAAACACCATATATTTT.

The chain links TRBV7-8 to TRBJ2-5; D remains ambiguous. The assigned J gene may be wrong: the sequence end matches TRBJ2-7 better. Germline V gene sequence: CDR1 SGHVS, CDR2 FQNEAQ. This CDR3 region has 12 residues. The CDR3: CASSFSSLEQYF. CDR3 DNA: TGTGCCAGCAGCTTTTCTAGTCTCGAGCAGTACTTC.

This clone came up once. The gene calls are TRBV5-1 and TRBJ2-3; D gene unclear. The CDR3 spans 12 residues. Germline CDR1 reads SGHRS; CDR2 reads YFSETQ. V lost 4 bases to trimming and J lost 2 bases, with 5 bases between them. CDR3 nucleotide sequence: TGCGCCAGCAGCATACACACAGATACGCAGTATTTT. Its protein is CASSIHTDTQYF.

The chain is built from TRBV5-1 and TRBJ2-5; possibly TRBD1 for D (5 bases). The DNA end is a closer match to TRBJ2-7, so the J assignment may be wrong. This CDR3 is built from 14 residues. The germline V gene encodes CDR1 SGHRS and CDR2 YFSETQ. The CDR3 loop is CASKWTPSSYEQYF. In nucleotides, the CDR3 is TGCGCCAGTAAATGGACACCTAGTTCCTACGAGCAGTACTTC.

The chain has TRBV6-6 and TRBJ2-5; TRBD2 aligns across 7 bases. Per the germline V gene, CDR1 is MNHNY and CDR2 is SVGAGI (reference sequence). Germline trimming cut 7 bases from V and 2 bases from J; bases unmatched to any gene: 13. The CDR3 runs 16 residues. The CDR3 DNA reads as TGTGCCAGCACGCTTATGCTCGGGGGGAATCAAGAGACCCAGTACTTC. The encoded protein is CASTLMLGGNQETQYF.

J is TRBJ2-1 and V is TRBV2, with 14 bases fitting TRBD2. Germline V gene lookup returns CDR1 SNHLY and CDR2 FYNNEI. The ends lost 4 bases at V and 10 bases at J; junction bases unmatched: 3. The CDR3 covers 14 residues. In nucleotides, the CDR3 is TGTGCCAGCAGTGTGACTAGCGGGGGGGCCGAGCAGTTCTTC. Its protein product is CASSVTSGGAEQFF.

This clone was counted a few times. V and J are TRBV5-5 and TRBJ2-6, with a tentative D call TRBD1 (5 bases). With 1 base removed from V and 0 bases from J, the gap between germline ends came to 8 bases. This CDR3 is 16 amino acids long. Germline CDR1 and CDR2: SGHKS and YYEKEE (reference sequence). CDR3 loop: CASSLYRSSGANVLTF. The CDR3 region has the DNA TGTGCCAGCAGCTTGTACAGGAGCTCTGGGGCCAACGTCCTGACTTTC.

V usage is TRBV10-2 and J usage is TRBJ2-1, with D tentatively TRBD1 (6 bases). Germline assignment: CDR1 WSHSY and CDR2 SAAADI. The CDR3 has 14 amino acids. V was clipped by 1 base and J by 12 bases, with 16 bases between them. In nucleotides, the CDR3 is TGCGCCAGCAGTGAGTTTATAGGGGGATCGCGGCAGTTCTTC. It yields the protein CASSEFIGGSRQFF.

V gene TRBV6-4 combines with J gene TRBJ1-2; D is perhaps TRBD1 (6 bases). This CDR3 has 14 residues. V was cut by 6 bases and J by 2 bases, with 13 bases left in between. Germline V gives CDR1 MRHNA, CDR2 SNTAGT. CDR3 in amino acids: CASRRTDLNYGYTF. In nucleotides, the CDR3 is TGTGCCAGCAGAAGGACAGATCTCAACTATGGCTACACCTTC.

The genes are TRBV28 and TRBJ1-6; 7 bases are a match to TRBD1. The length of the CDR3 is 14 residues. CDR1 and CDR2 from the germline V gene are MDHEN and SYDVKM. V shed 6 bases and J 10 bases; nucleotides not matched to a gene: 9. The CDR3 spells CASSSRQGFSPLHF. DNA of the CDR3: TGTGCCAGCAGCTCGAGACAGGGCTTCTCACCCCTCCACTTT.